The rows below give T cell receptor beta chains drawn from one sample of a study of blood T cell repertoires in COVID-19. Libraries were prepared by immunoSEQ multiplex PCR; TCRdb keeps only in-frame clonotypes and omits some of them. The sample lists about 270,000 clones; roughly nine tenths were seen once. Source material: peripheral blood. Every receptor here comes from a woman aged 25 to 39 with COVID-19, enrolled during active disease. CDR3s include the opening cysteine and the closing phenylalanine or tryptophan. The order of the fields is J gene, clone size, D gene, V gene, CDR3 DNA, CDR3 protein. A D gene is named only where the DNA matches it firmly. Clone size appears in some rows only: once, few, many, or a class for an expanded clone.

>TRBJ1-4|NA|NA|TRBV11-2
TGTGCCAGCAGCTTCACAGGGATGGATGAAAAACTGTTTTTT
CASSFTGMDEKLFF
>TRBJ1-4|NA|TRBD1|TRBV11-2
TGTGCCAGCAGCTCCCAAAGGGGGACAGTCGGTGAAAAACTGTTTTTT
CASSSQRGTVGEKLFF
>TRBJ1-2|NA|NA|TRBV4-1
TGCGCCAGCAGCGAAGAGGTGGAGGGATTCCCCTATGGCTACACCTTC
CASSEEVEGFPYGYTF
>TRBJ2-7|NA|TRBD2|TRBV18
TGTGCCAGCGCCCTGCTAGCGGGGGGCCTCTACGAGCAGTACTTC
CASALLAGGLYEQYF
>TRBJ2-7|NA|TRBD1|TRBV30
TGTGCCTGGAGTCGGGACAGACCCTACGAGCAGTACTTC
CAWSRDRPYEQYF
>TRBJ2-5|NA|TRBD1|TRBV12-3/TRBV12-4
TGTGCCAGCACCCGGACAGGGACAACGGCCCAGTACTTC
CASTRTGTTAQYF
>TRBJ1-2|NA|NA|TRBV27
TGTGCCAGCAAGGGGCTGGGTACCATGGGCTACACCTTC
CASKGLGTMGYTF
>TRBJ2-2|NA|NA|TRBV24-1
TGTGCCACCAGTGATTTGCCTCTTAATGACAGGACCAAGAACACCGGGGAGCTGTTTTTT
CATSDLPLNDRTKNTGELFF
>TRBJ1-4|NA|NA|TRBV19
TGTGCCAGTAGTACCGGAGGGGTATTTGAAAAACTGTTTTTT
CASSTGGVFEKLFF
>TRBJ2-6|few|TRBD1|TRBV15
TGTGCCACCAGCAGAGATCGGGACAGCCCTACGGACGTCCTGACTTTC
CATSRDRDSPTDVLTF
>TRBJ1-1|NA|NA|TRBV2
TGTGCCAGCAGTGAAGCGCCGGGACTGGGGGGTGACACTGAAGCTTTCTTT
CASSEAPGLGGDTEAFF
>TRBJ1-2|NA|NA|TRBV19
TGTGCCAGTAGTATAGCTTTGAGGTCTACGAGCGCCTATGGCTACACCTTC
CASSIALRSTSAYGYTF
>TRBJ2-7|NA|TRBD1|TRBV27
TGTGCCAGCAGCCTGGGACAGGAGAGCTCCTACGAGCAGTACTTC
CASSLGQESSYEQYF
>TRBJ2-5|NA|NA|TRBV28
TGTGCCAGCAGTTTAATGGAGGAGACCCAGTACTTC
CASSLMEETQYF
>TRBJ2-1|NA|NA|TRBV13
TGTGCCAGCAGCTCCCCAGGTGGCAATGAGCAGTTCTTC
CASSSPGGNEQFF
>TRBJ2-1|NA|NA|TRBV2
TGTGCCAGCAGGGACAACGGCGCCTACAATGAGCAGTTCTTC
CASRDNGAYNEQFF
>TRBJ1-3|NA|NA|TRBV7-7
TGTGCCAGCAGCTTAGTTACCGGGTCAATTTCTGGAAACACCATATATTTT
CASSLVTGSISGNTIYF
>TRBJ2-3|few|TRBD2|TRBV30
TGTGCCTGGAGTACTCTAGCGGGGGGGCGTGGAGGGCAGTATTTT
CAWSTLAGGRGGQYF
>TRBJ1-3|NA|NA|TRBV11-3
TGTGCCAGCAGCGCCGGTACTGGAAACACCATATATTTT
CASSAGTGNTIYF
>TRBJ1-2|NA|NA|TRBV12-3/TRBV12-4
TGTGCCAGCAGTTCCGGGAATGGCTACACCTTC
CASSSGNGYTF
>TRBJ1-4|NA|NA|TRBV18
TGTGCCAGCTCACCATCGCAGGCTGGCTTGTTAGTGACTAATGAAAAACTGTTTTTT
CASSPSQAGLLVTNEKLFF
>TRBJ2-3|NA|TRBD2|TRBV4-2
TGTGCCAGCAGCCAGCCGGGACTACGATTCACAGATACGCAGTATTTT
CASSQPGLRFTDTQYF
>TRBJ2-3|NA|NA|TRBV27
TGTGCCAGCAGTTTATGCCCCGGCGATAAGGGGGTCGATCTAGATACGCAGTATTTT
CASSLCPGDKGVDLDTQYF
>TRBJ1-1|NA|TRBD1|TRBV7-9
TGTGCCAGCAGCGTTAGACAGGGGTTGACTTTCTTT
CASSVRQGLTFF
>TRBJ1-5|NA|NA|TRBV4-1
TGCGCCAGCAGCCAAGCCGGCAGGGGAAGTGGGGGCAATCAGCCCCAGCATTTT
CASSQAGRGSGGNQPQHF
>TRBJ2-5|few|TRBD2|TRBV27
TGTGCCAGCAGTATCCGGGGGGACCCCCCGGAGACCCAGTACTTC
CASSIRGDPPETQYF
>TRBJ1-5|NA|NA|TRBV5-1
TGCGCCAGCAGCTTGCGGGGACATCACAATCAGCCCCAGCATTTT
CASSLRGHHNQPQHF
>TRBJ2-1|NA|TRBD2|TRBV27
TGTGCCAGCAGTTTTGGACTAGCGGTGAACAATGAGCAGTTCTTC
CASSFGLAVNNEQFF
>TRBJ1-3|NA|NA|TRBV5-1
TGCGCCAGCAGCTTGGGGCAGGGTGGAAACACCATATATTTT
CASSLGQGGNTIYF
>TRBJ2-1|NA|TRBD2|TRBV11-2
TGTGCCAGCACATGGACTAGCGGTTCCTACAATGAGCAGTTCTTC
CASTWTSGSYNEQFF
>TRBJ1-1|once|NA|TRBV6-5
TGTGCCAGCAGTCCCCAGACTATCGGGACTGAAGCTTTCTTT
CASSPQTIGTEAFF
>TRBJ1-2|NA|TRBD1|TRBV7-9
TGTGCCAGCAGCTTGGAAGGGGGCGCATTCTATGGCTACACCTTC
CASSLEGGAFYGYTF
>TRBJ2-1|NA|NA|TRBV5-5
TGTGCCAGCAGCTTGAACCAGGGTGCATACAATGAGCAGTTCTTC
CASSLNQGAYNEQFF
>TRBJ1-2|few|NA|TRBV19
TGTGCCAGTAGTATGGGGAGGGGTATCATATATGGCTACACCTTC
CASSMGRGIIYGYTF
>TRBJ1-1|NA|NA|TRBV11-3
TGTGCCAGCAGCGACTCCCGGGGGACTGAAGCTTTCTTT
CASSDSRGTEAFF
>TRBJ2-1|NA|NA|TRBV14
TGTGCCAGCAGCCAGGGCCGGTGGGGAGAGAAAGATGAGCAGTTCTTC
CASSQGRWGEKDEQFF
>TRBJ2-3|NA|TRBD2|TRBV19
TGTGCCAGTAGGAGGGCTAGCGGGACCACAGATACGCAGTATTTT
CASRRASGTTDTQYF
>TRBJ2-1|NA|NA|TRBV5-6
TGTGCCAGCAGCTACTGGTCCTCCTACAATGAGCAGTTCTTC
CASSYWSSYNEQFF
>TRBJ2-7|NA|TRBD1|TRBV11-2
TGTGCCAGCAGCTTTAGGGGACAGGGGCCCCACGAGCAGTACTTC
CASSFRGQGPHEQYF
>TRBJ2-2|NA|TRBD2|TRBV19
TGTGCCAGTAGGTGGCTAGCGGGGGGTACCGGGGAGCTGTTTTTT
CASRWLAGGTGELFF
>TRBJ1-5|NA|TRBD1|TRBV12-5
TGTGCTAGTGGCTGCCCCCTTCTAGGGGGCTGGTGTAGCAATCAGCCCCAGCATTTT
CASGCPLLGGWCSNQPQHF
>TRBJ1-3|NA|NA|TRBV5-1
TGCGCCAGCAGCTTAACACAGGGCTCTGGAAACACCATATATTTT
CASSLTQGSGNTIYF
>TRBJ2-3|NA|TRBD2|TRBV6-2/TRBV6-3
TGTGCCAGCACCCCCTGGGGACTAGCGGGGCAAGATACGCAGTATTTT
CASTPWGLAGQDTQYF
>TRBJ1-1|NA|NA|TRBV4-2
TGTGCCAGCAGCCAAGAGCCCTTGACACGAGCTTTCTTT
CASSQEPLTRAFF
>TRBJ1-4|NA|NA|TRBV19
TGTGCCAGTAGTGTGGGGCCCTCAACTAATGAAAAACTGTTTTTT
CASSVGPSTNEKLFF
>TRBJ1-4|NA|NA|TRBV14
TGTGCCAGCAGCCGGGGAGGAGGATACGAAAAACTGTTTTTT
CASSRGGGYEKLFF
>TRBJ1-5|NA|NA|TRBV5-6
TGTGCCAGCAGCTTGACAGGCAATCAGCCCCAGCATTTT
CASSLTGNQPQHF
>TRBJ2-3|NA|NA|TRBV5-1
TGCGCCAGCAGCTTGGAGCAGGGTGGGCAGTATTTT
CASSLEQGGQYF
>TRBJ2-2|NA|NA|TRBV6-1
TGTGCCAGCAGTGAACCACAGACACTCTTGTTAAGCACCGGGGAGCTGTTTTTT
CASSEPQTLLLSTGELFF
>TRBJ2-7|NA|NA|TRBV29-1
TGCAGCGTTGAAGCCCCGACAGCCGAGCAGTACTTC
CSVEAPTAEQYF
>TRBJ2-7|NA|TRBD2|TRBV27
TGTGCCAGCAGTTTATCTCATGGGGGGGACGAGCAGTACTTC
CASSLSHGGDEQYF
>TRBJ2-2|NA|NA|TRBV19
TGTGCCAGTAGTATGCAGGGCTCGGCCGGGGAGCTGTTTTTT
CASSMQGSAGELFF
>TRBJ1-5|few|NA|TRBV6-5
TGTGCCAGCAGCGAGATCAATCAGCCCCAGCATTTT
CASSEINQPQHF
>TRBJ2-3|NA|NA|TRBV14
TGTGCCAGCAGCCCACCACTTAGCCGGGGAGATACGCAGTATTTT
CASSPPLSRGDTQYF
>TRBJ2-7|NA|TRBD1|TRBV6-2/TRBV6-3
TGTGCCAGCAGCCTACGGACCACCAGGGGGCTTCGTTCCTACGAGCAGTACTTC
CASSLRTTRGLRSYEQYF
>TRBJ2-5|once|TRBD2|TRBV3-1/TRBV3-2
TGTGCCAGCAGCCAAGTCGGCGAGCGGGAGGGGGAGACCCAGTACTTC
CASSQVGEREGETQYF
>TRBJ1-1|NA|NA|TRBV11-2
TGTGCCAGCACCCCCTGGCTCCAGAACACTGAAGCTTTCTTT
CASTPWLQNTEAFF
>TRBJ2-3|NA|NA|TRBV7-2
TGTGCCAGCAGCTTATTTCGGGGCACAGATACGCAGTATTTT
CASSLFRGTDTQYF